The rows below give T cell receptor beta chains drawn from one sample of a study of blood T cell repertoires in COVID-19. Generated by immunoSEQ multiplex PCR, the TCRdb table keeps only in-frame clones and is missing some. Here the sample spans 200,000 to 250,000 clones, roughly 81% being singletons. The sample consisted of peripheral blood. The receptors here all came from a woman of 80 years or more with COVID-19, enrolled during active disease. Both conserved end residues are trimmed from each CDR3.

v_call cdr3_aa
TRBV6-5 ASSYSTSGSPEQY
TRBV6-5 ASRTSGGAKYTQY
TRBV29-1 SVDRLGGAYGYT
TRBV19 ASLSNYGYT
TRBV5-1 ASSLEGTGGNQPQH
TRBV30 AWSPYGPGAF
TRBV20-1 SASNWAQPQH
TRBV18 ASSPNMNTEAF
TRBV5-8 ASSLGQGDSNQPQH
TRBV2 ASSEEARDTQY
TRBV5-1 ASSSDRFPTYGYT
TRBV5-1 ASSWGDREEKLF
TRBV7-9 ASSFEQGTEAF
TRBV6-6 ASSPSASGGNEQY
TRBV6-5 ASSYEGSSGNTIY
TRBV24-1 ATGTGGIETQY
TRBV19 ASSRSAGSVNEQF
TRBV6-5 ASSQTINQPQH
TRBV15 ATSRGTRDRGDF
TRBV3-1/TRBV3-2 ASSQITGRGELF
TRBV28 ASRVSGRPYEQY
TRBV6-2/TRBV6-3 ASSPLGAGGDNEQF
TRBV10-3 AISENGRGVGIFEQY
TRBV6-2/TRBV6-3 ASSRQSYEQY
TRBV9 ASSVAPGDTYEQY
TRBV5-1 ASSLSRASSYNEQF
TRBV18 ASSPLAVSYNEQF
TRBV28 ASSTTGVVPQH
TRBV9 ASSVRGTSGSNEQF
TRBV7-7 ASTPPVEQGGNTIY
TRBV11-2 ASSLQGGYNTGELF
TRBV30 AWGGGRVEYGYT
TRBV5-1 ASSFRGSGELF
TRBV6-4 ASSTGGAGYGYT
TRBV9 ASSVEAGPSYEQY
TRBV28 ASKLTRGSSY
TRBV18 ASSPRREDGYT
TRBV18 ASSSGGNTEAF
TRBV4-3 ASSQDRASGIKGYT
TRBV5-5 ASSFSPTDYSNQPQH
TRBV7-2 ASSLGLAHEQF
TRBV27 ASSSGTASNQPQH
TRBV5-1 ASSLDGRRSGEQY
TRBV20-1 SASSASRGNQPQH
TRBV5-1 ASSLISGTSYTGELF
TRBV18 ASSLAGEPSFYNEQF
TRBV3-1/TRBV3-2 ASSSDRVETQY
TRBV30 AWNRGRLAAF
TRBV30 AWSKGQGRNQPQH
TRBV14 ASSPHGGGRPGKLF
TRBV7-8 ASSPYPGHLTDTQY
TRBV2 ASSEASGPYYEQY
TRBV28 ASSVISLTKKDGRRETQY
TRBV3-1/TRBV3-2 ASSPTGGYVPGANVLT
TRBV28 ASRRGRAESGELF
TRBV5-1 ASSLSGDLGETQY
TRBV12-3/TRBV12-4 ASSLTTPLH
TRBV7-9 ASTLYNEQF